This TCR beta chain derives from a study of cytomegalovirus exposure and HLA in healthy donors. Germline lookup yields CDR1 MDHEN and CDR2 SYDVKM. With 3 bases removed from V and 4 bases from J, the gap between germline ends came to 9 bases. The CDR3 extends over 14 amino acids. Both 60 Vbeta primers and 13 Jbeta primers went into the PCR. Sequencing used immunoSEQ multiplex PCR; TCRdb keeps in-frame clones, though not all of them. The table lists about 140,000 clones. This rearrangement joins TRBV28 to TRBJ2-2; D perhaps matches TRBD2 (6 bases). The sequence came from a woman aged 18-35 years in good health and CMV-seronegative. Sequencing was carried out using PBMCs. The CDR3 reads CASSLRDGTGELFF. In nucleotides, the CDR3 is TGTGCCAGCAGTTTGCGGGACGGCACCGGGGAGCTGTTTTTT.